This T cell receptor (beta chain) was sequenced in a study of blood T cell repertoires in COVID-19. Study summary: Sites across the United States, Italy and Spain contributed samples from acute and convalescent COVID-19. Nucleic acid was either cDNA or gDNA, and it came from T cells, B-cell-depleted T cells, or PBMCs.

In the study's own analysis: Using reference gene primer amplification, nucleated cell counts were estimated. Assay used: immunoSEQ multiplex PCR; TCRdb lists only in-frame clones, some missing. V and J calls plus clone size are reproduced from that table; the DNA served to infer D and trimming. The sample has about 50,000 clones; more than 70% are singletons. V was trimmed by 7 bases and J by 6 bases, leaving 16 bases between them. The CDR3 consists of 14 residues. CDR1 and CDR2 (germline): SNHLY, FYNNEI. This TCR derives from a woman older than 75 with acute or convalescent COVID-19. This chain links TRBV2 with TRBJ1-5; possible D gene TRBD1, 5 bases. The specimen was peripheral blood. CDR3 DNA: TGTGCCAGCAACCCGGGGAGGGGAGGTCAGCCCCAGCATTTT. Translating it yields CASNPGRGGQPQHF.